The sequence of this T cell receptor (beta chain) was determined in a study of a mutant IDH1 vaccine in newly diagnosed glioma (dated by TCRdb to the early 2020s). Broadly, across the study: The roughly 32 treated patients were approximately 60% male and around 40% female, with a mean age of about 43 years. Peripheral blood was collected at six visits: V03 (baseline), V05, V07, V10, V12 and V13. Longitudinal TCRB deep sequencing was done for 25 to 30 treated patients, wherever samples were available for exploratory analyses. Prior to enrollment, patients had been given standard therapy consisting of radiotherapy alone, temozolomide alone, or radiochemotherapy with temozolomide, with the combination given to most patients.

Relative to germline, V is missing 3 bases and J is missing 2 bases, with 10 bases of the junction outside any gene match. The CDR3 spans 17 residues, from the cysteine through the phenylalanine. Just the 51-base CDR3 DNA is kept, in frame starting at base 1. The germline V gene (reference sequence) gives CDR1 as LNHDA and CDR2 as SQIVND. The time point label of this sample denotes: baseline, week 1 (first vaccination visit). The treatment or condition label of this sample denotes: pre-vaccination baseline after standard-of-care therapy. The donors had newly diagnosed IDH1-mutant astrocytomas of WHO grade 3 or 4 that showed loss of nuclear ATRX. The samples were drawn from NOA16, a multicentre, single-arm, open-label phase I trial in Germany that tested a mutant IDH1 peptide vaccine in humans for the first time. For immunogenicity testing, the blood drawn at visit V03 was used as the baseline sample. Genomic DNA for TCRB sequencing was isolated from EDTA blood with the DNeasy Blood and Tissue Kit.

What the research found in general, with its limitations: Vaccine-induced immune responses across multiple MHC alleles were detected in over 85% of patients. According to the authors, sample limitations meant that analyses of patient blood samples could not be reproduced. No apparent relationship was observed between pseudoprogression and alterations in the top peripheral T cell clonotypes detected by TCRB sequencing. Selection of PBMC samples for TCRB deep sequencing was based on availability.

As regards this clone: Its target antigen remains unknown. Base qualities are missing; no much larger clone stands one base away.

Library method: the immunoSEQ multiplex PCR assay. The hsTCRB Kit was used according to the manufacturer's protocol to amplify rearranged TCR beta chain sequences. Sequencing of TCRB libraries was carried out on an Illumina MiSeq. As for the authors' bioinformatics: Demultiplexing, trimming and gene mapping were performed with the kit vendor's proprietary platform. TCRdb took over this immuneACCESS table, retaining in-frame rearrangements with V and J assigned. Such tables are incomplete; in checked studies, under half of the missing clones stem from an unresolved V gene, and the remainder is unexplained. V and J calls and clone size are copied from that table; D and trimming were computed from the DNA. The sample table shows some 21,000 clones, and roughly 84% are seen once. Approximately 5% of the sample is taken by the ten largest.

The sequence links TRBV19 to TRBJ2-7; TRBD1 fits 10 bases in the junction. Sequences were derived from PBMCs, sampled from a glioma patient treated with radiotherapy, temozolomide or both. This sequence originates from a middle-aged man with glioma. Read as DNA, the sequence is TGTGCCAGTAGTATCCAGGGGGGACAGGGGAGTCCCTACGAGCAGTACTTC. The translation is CASSIQGGQGSPYEQYF.